These 8 T cell receptor beta chains were all obtained from the same sample, sequenced in a study of cytomegalovirus exposure and HLA in healthy donors. It was with 60 Vbeta and 13 Jbeta primers that the PCR ran. The method was immunoSEQ multiplex PCR; TCRdb's version includes in-frame clones alone and lacks a portion of them. The sample carries approximately 120,000 clones, about 73% recorded once. The sequencing input was PBMCs. These receptors originate from a woman in her fifties or sixties in good health and CMV-seropositive.

The chain links TRBV2 to TRBJ2-5; 7 bases align to TRBD1. Germline assignment: CDR1 SNHLY and CDR2 FYNNEI. This CDR3 is built from 16 residues. The ends lost 5 bases at V and 2 bases at J; junction bases unmatched: 11. The DNA of the CDR3 is TGTGCCAGCAGTTCCGACACGACAGGGACACAAGAGACCCAGTACTTC. It encodes CASSSDTTGTQETQYF.

CDR3 amino acids: CASSLLDTQYF. CDR3 DNA sequence: TGTGCCAGCAGCTTGCTAGATACGCAGTATTTT. The V call is TRBV5-5, the J call TRBJ2-3; D is ambiguous. Germline V gives CDR1 SGHKS, CDR2 YYEKEE (reference sequence). V was pared by 1 base and J by 5 bases, with 2 bases between. The CDR3 sequence is 11 residues long.

The chain combines TRBV10-3 with TRBJ2-1; a weak D match, TRBD2 (5 bases). The CDR3 extends over 11 amino acids. The ends were cut back, 10 bases at V and 5 bases at J, with 9 bases in the middle. Germline V gene data show CDR1 as ENHRY and CDR2 as SYGVKD. The CDR3 nucleotides read TGTGCCACCGAGCGGAACAATGAGCAGTTCTTC. Its translation: CATERNNEQFF.

This chain links TRBV5-8 with TRBJ1-4; tentatively, D is TRBD1 (6 bases). This CDR3 is built from 15 residues. Germline loops: CDR1 SGHTS, CDR2 YDEGEE. V lost 3 bases and J 6 bases, leaving 15 bases between the germline ends. The CDR3 sequence is CASSYLGKGDEKLFF. In DNA, the CDR3 is TGTGCCAGCAGCTACTTAGGGAAGGGGGATGAAAAACTGTTTTTT. The complete variable domain, with remaining parts taken from reference TRBV5-8 and TRBJ1-4, reads EAGVTQSPTHLIKTRGQQATLRCSPISGHTSVYWYQQALGLGLQFLLWYDEGEERNRGNFPPRFSGRQFPNYSSELNVNALELEDSALYLCASSYLGKGDEKLFFGSGTQLSVL.

V usage is TRBV6-4 and J usage is TRBJ2-3; 9 positions agree with TRBD2. The CDR3 covers 16 residues. Germline V gene data show CDR1 as MRHNA and CDR2 as SNTAGT. V lost 0 bases and J lost 6; bases outside the gene matches: 7. The CDR3 sequence: CASSDSPSGAADTQYF. The CDR3 DNA reads as TGTGCCAGCAGTGACTCGCCTAGCGGGGCGGCCGATACGCAGTATTTT.

The chain couples TRBV30 to TRBJ1-3; D might be TRBD1 (6 bases). Germline V gene sequence: CDR1 GTSNPN, CDR2 SVGIG (reference sequence). Trimming took off 4 bases at V and 2 bases at J, with 12 bases between the two ends. The CDR3 has 14 residues. CDR3 loop: CAWIEAGAGNTIYF. The CDR3 nucleotides read TGTGCCTGGATCGAGGCAGGGGCTGGAAACACCATATATTTT.

The rearrangement links TRBV5-4 to TRBJ2-2; TRBD1 matches 8 bases. Germline assignment: CDR1 SGHNT and CDR2 YYREEE (reference sequence). This CDR3 comprises 16 residues. Germline trimming cut 1 base from V and 2 bases from J; bases unmatched to any gene: 4. CDR3 sequence reads: CASSLFGTGNTGELFF. The CDR3 DNA reads as TGTGCCAGCAGCTTGTTCGGGACAGGTAACACCGGGGAGCTGTTTTTT.

J is TRBJ2-7 and V is TRBV6-5; 8 positions match TRBD1. Germline CDR1 MNHEY, CDR2 SVGAGI. With 7 bases clipped from V and 0 bases from J, the junction kept 5 bases outside the gene matches. The CDR3 sequence is 14 residues long. CDR3 DNA sequence: TGTGCCAGCAAAGAACAGGGGGGCTCCTACGAGCAGTACTTC. Its protein is CASKEQGGSYEQYF.